What follows are 4 T cell receptor beta chains derived from one specimen sequenced in a study of T cells after yellow fever vaccination. MiXCR, run by TCRdb on the 5' RACE reads, gives a single entry per CDR3 protein. The sample contains some 500,000 distinct CDR3 sequences, 13% of which appear only once. The material sequenced was PBMCs, taken on the day of the yellow fever booster vaccination. The origin of the receptors is a man aged 25 to 40 who received the YFV17D yellow fever vaccine.

This clonotype was observed at least ten times. V usage is TRBV5-1 and J usage is TRBJ1-1; maybe TRBD1 (5 bases). The CDR3 has 12 residues. CDR1 is SGHRS and CDR2 is YFSETQ in the germline V gene. Deletions cut 0 bases from V and 8 bases from J, with 8 bases between. CDR3 residues: CASSLAGGEAFF. The DNA for the CDR3 is TGCGCCAGCAGCTTGGCGGGGGGGGAAGCTTTCTTT.

This chain joins TRBV12-3 or TRBV12-4 and TRBJ2-1; TRBD1 is a possible D gene (6 bases). The ends were cut back, 3 bases at V and 3 bases at J, with 9 bases in the middle. This CDR3 has 14 residues. The CDR3 spells CASSFGQNYNEQFF. CDR3 in DNA: TGTGCCAGCAGTTTTGGACAGAACTACAATGAGCAGTTCTTC.

This clonotype has a handful of counts. The chain employs TRBV27 and TRBJ2-2, with no clear D. Trimming pared 5 bases from V and 1 base from J, leaving 11 bases between. This CDR3 has 15 residues. Germline assignment: CDR1 MNHEY and CDR2 SMNVEV (reference sequence). Written as DNA, the CDR3 is TGTGCCAGCAGTCCAGGCACGGAGAACACCGGGGAGCTGTTTTTT. Its protein is CASSPGTENTGELFF.

This clonotype was counted ten times or more. Sequence at one end of the junction differs from germline and may be a read error. This sequence joins TRBV7-2 and TRBJ2-5; D not certain. Germline CDR1 and CDR2: SGHTA and FQGNSA. The CDR3 is 11 residues long. The CDR3 DNA follows: TGCGCCAGCAGCTTGGTTGAGACCCAGTACTTC. This sequence encodes CASSLVETQYF.